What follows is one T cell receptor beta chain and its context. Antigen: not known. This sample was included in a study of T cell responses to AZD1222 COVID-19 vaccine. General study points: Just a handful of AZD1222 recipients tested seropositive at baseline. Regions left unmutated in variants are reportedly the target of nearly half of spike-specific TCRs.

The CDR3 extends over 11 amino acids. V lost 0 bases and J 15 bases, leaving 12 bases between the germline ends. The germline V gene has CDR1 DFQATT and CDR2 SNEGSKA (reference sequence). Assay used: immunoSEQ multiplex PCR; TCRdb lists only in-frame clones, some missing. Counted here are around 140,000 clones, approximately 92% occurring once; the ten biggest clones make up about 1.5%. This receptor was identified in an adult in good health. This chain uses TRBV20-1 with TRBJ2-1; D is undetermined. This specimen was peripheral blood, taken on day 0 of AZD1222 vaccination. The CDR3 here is CSARDYSSGFF. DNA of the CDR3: TGCAGTGCTAGAGACTACTCCTCGGGGTTCTTC.